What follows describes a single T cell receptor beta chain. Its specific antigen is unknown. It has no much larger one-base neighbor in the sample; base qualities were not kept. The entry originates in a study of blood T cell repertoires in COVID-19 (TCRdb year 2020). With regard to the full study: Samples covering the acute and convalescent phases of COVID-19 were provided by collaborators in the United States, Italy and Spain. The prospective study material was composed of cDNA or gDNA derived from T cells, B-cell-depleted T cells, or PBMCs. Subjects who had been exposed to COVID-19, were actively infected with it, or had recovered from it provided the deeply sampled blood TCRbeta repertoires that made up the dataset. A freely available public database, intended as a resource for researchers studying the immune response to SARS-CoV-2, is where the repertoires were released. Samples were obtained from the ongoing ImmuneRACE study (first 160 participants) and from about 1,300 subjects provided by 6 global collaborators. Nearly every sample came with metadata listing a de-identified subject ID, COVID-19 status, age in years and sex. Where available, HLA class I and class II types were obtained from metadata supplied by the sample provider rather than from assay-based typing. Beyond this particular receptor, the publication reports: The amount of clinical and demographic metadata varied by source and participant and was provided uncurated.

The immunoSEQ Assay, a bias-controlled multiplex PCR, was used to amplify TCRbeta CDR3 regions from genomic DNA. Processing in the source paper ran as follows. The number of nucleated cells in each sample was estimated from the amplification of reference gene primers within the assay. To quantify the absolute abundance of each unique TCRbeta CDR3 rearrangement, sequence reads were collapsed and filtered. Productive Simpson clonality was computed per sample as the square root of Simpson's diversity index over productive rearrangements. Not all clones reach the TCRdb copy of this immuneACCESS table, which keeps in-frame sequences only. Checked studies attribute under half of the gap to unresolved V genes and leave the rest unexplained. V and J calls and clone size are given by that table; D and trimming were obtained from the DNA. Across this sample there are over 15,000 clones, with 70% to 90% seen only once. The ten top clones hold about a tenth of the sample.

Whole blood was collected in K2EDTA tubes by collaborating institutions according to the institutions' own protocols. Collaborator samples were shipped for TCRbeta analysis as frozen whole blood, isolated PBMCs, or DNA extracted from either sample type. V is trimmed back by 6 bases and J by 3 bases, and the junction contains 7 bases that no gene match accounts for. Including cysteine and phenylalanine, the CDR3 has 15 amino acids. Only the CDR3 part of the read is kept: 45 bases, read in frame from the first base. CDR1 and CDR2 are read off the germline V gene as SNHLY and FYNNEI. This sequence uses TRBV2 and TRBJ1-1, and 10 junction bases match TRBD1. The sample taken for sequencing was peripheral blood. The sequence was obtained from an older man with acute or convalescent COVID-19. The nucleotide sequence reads TGTGCCAGCAGGCGACAGGGGGCTGGCGACACTGAAGCTTTCTTT. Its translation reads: CASRRQGAGDTEAFF.